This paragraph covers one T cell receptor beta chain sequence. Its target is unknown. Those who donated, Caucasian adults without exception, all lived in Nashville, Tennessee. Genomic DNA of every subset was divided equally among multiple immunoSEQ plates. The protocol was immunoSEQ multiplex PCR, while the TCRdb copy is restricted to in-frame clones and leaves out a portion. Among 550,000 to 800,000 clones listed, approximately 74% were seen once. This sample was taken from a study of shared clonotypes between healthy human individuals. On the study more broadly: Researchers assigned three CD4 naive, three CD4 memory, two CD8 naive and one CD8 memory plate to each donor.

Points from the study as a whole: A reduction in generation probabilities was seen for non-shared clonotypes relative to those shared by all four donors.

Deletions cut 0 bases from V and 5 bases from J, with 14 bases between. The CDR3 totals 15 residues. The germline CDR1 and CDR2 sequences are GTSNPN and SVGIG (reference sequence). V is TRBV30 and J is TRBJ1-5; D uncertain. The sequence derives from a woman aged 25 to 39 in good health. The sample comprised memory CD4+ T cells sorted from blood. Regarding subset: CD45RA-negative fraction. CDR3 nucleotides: TGTGCCTGGAGTGTAGATTGGGAAGAGGATCAGCCCCAGCATTTT. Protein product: CAWSVDWEEDQPQHF.